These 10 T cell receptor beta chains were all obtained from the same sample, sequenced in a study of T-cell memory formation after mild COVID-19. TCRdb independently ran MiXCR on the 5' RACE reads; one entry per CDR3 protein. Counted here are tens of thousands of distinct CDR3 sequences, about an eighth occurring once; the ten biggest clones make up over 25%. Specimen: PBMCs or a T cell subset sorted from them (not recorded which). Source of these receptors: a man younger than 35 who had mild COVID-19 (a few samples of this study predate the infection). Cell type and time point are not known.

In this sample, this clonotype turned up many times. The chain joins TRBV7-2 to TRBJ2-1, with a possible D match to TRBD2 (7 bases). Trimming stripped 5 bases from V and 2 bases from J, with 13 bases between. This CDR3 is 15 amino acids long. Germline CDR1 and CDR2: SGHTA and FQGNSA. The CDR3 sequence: CASSPRGAPYNEQFF. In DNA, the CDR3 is TGTGCCAGCAGCCCCCGGGGGGCCCCCTACAATGAGCAGTTCTTC.

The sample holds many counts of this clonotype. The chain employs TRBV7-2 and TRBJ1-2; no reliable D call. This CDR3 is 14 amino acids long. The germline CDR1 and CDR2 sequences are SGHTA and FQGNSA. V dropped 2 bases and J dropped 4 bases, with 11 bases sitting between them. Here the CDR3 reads CASSLSAPLYGYTF. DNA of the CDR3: TGTGCCAGCAGCTTATCAGCCCCCCTCTATGGCTACACCTTC.

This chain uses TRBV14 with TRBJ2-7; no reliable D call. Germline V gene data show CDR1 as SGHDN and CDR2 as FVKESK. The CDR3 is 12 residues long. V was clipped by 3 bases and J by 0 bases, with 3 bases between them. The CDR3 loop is CASSHSSYEQYV. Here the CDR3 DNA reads TGTGCCAGCAGCCATAGCTCCTACGAGCAGTACGTC.

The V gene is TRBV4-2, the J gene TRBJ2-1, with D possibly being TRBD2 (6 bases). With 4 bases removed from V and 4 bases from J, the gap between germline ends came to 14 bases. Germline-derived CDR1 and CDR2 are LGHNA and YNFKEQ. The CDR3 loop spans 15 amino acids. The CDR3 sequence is CASSRLASEYNEQFF. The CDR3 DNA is TGTGCCAGCAGCCGGTTGGCTAGCGAGTACAATGAGCAGTTCTTC.

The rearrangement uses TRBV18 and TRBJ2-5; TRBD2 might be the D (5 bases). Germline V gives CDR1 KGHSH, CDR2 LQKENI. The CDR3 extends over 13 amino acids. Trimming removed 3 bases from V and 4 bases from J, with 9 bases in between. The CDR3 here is CASSPLGGETQYF. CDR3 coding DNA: TGTGCCAGCTCACCGCTCGGAGGAGAGACCCAGTACTTC. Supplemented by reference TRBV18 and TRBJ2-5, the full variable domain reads NAGVMQNPRHLVRRRGQEARLRCSPMKGHSHVYWYRQLPEEGLKFMVYLQKENIIDESGMPKERFSAEFPKEGPSILRIQQVVRGDSAAYFCASSPLGGETQYFGPGTRLLVL.

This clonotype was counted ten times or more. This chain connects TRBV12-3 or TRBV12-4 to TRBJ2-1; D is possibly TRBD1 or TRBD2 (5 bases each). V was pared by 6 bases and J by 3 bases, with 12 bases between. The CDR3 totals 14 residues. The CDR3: CASRGDGRYNEQFF. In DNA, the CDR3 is TGTGCCAGCAGGGGGGACGGACGCTACAATGAGCAGTTCTTC.

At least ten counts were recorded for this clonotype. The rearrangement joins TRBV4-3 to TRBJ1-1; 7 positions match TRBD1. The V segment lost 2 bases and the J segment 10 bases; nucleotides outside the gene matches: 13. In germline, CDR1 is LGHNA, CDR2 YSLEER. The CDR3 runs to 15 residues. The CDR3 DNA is TGCGCCAGCAGCCAATCAGAGACAGGGACCGGGCGAGCTTTCTTT. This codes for CASSQSETGTGRAFF.

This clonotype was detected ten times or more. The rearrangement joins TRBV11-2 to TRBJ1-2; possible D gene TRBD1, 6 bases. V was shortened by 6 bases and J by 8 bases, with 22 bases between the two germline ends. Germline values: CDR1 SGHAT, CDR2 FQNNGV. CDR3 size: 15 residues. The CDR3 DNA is TGTGCCAGCAGTCCTGCCGGGGGGGGGGCGTCCGGCTACACCTTC. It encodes CASSPAGGGASGYTF.

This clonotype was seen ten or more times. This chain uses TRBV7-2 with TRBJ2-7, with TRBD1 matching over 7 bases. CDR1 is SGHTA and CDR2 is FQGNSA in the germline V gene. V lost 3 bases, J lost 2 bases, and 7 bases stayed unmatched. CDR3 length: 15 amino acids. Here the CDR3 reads CASSFDDRAPYEQYF. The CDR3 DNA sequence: TGTGCCAGCAGCTTCGACGACAGGGCACCCTACGAGCAGTACTTC.

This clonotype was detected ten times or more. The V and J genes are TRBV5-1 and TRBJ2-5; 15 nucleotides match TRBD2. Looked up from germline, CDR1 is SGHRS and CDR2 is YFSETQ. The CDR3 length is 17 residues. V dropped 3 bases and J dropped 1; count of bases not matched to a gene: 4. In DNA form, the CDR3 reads TGCGCCAGCAGCTCGGGACTAGCGGGGGGTTTCCAAGAGACCCAGTACTTC. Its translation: CASSSGLAGGFQETQYF.